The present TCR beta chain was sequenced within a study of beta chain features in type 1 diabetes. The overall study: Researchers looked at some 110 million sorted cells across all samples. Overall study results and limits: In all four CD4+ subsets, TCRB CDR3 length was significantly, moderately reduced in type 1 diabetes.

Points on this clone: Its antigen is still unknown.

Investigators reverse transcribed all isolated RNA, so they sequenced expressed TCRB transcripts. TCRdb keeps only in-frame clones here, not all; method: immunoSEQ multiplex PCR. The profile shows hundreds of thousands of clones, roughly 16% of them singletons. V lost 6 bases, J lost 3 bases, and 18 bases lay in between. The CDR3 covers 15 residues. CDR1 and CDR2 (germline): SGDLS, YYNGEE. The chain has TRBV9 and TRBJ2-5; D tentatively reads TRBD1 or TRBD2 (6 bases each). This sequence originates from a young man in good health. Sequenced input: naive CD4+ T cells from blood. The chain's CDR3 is CASNPWGAREETQYF. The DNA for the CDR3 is TGTGCCAGCAACCCGTGGGGGGCGAGGGAAGAGACCCAGTACTTC.